The T cell receptor (beta chain) described here comes from a study of blood T cell repertoires in COVID-19. Study details: Whether acute or convalescent, the COVID-19 samples came from the United States, Italy and Spain. Sample material is recorded as cDNA or gDNA derived from T cells, B-cell-depleted T cells, or PBMCs.

Profiling relied on immunoSEQ multiplex PCR, and the TCRdb table lists in-frame clones only, not all of them. In the table there are approximately 100,000 clones, around 85% of which are singletons. The CDR3 contains 15 residues. Germline V lookup: CDR1 SGDLS, CDR2 YYNGEE. V lost 2 bases to trimming and J lost 0 bases, with 9 bases between them. Sequencing was carried out using peripheral blood. The clonotype originates from an elderly woman with active or convalescent COVID-19. The V and J genes are TRBV9 and TRBJ1-3; weak D call: TRBD1 (5 bases). The CDR3 bases are TGTGCCAGCAGCGTCAAGGGGCACTCTGGAAACACCATATATTTT. Its translation is CASSVKGHSGNTIYF.